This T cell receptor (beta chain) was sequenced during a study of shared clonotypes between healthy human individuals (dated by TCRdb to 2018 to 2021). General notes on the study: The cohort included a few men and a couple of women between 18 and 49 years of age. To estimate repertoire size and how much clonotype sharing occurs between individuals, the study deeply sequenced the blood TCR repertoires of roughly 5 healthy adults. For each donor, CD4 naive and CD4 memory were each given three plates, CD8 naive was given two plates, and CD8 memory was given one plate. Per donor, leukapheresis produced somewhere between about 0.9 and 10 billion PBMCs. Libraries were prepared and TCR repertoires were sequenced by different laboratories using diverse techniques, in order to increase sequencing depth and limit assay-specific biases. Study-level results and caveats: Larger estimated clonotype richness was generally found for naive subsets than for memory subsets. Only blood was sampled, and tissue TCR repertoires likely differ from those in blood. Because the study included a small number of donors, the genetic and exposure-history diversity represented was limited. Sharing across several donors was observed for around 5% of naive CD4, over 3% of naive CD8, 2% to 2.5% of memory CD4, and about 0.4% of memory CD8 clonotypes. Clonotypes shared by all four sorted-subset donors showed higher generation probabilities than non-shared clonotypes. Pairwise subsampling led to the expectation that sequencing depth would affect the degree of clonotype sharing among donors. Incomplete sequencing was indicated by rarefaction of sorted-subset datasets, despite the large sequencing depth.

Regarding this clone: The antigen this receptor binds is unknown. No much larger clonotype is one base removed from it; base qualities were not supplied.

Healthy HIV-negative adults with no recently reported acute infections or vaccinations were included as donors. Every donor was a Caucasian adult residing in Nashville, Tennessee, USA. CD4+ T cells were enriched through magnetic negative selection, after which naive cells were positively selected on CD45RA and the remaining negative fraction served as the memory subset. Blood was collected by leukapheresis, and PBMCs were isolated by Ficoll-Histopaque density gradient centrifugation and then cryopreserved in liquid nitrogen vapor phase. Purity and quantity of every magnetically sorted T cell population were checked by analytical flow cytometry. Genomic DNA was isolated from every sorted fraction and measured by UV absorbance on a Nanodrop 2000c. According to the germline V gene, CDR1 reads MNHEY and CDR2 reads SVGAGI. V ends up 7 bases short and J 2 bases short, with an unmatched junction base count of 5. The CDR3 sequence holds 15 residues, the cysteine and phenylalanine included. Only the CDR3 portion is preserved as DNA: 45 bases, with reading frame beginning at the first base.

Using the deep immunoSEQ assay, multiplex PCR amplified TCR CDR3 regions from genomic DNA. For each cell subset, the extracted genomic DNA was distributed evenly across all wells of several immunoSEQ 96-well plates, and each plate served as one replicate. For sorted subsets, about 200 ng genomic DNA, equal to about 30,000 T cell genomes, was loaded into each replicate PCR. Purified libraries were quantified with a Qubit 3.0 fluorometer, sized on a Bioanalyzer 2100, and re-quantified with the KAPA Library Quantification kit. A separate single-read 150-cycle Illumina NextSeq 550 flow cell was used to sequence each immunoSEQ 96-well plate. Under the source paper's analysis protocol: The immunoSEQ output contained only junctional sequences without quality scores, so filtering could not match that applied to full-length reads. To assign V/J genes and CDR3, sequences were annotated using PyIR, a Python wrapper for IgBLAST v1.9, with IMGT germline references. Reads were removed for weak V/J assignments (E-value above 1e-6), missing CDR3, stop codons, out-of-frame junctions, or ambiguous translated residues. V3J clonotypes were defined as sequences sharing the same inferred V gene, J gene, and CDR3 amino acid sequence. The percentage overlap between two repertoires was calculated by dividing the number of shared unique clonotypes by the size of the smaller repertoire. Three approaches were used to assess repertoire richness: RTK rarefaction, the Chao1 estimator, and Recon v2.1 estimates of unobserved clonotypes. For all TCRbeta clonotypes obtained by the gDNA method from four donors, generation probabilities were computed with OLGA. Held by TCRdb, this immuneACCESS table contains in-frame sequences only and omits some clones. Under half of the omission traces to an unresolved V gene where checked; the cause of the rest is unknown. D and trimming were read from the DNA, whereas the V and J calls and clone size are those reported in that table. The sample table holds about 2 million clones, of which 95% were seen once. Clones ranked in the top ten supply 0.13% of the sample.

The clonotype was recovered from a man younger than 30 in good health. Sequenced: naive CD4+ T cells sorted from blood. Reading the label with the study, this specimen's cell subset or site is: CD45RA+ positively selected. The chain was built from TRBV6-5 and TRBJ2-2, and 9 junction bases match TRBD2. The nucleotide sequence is TGTGCCAGCAATCCGACTAGCGGAAACACCGGGGAGCTGTTTTTT. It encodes CASNPTSGNTGELFF.